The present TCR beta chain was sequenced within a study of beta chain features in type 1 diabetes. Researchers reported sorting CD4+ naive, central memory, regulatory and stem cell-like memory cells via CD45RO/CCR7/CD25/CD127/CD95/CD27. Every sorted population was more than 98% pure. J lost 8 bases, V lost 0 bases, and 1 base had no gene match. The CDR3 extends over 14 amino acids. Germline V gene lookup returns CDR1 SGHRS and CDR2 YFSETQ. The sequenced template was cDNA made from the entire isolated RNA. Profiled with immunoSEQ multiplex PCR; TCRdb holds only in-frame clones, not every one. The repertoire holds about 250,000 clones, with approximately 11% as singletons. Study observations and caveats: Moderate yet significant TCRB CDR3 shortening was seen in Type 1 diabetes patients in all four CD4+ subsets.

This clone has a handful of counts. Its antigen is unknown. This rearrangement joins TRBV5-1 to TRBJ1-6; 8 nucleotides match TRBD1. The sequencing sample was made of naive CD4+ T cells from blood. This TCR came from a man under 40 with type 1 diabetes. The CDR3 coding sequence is TGCGCCAGCAGCTTGGAGACAGGGGATTCACCCCTCCACTTT. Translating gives CASSLETGDSPLHF.